The sequence of this T cell receptor (beta chain) was determined in a study of Ad26.COV2.S vaccination and SARS-CoV-2 variants. Background on the study: Dosing was one shot or two shots 56 days apart.

Clones were sequenced by immunoSEQ multiplex PCR, and TCRdb holds only the in-frame ones, with some missing. The table records some 370,000 clones, about 83% of them present only once. Documented treatment: roughly 20 received Ad26.COV2.S at low or high dose, single or two shots; 5 received placebo; per-sample allocation not given. Sample collection was performed on day 63 after the first vaccine or placebo injection. Deletions cut 1 base from V and 4 bases from J, with 10 bases between. The CDR3 length is 14 residues. The V gene's germline CDR1 is LGHDT and CDR2 YNNKEL (reference sequence). The V and J genes are TRBV3-1 (or the pseudogene TRBV3-2) and TRBJ1-2, with D perhaps TRBD1 (5 bases). The sequenced sample was peripheral blood, obtained in a trial of Ad26.COV2.S vaccine versus placebo. This clonotype was sampled from a person between 18 and 59 years old who received the Ad26.COV2.S COVID-19 vaccine or a placebo. In DNA, the CDR3 is TGTGCCAGCAGCCAAGGAAGGGGTTCCTATGGCTACACCTTC. Translation: CASSQGRGSYGYTF.